Sequencing of this T cell receptor (beta chain) was carried out in a study of graft-versus-host responses after intestinal transplantation. Study information: Once they had received anti-thymocyte globulin induction, all recipients took tacrolimus and steroids for 2 to 4 years.

With regard to this clone: Its antigen is currently unknown.

Regarding the study as a whole: Among recipient marrow samples, GvH clones were found; some appeared first in ileum or blood.

V shed 7 bases, J shed 2 bases, and the junction held 7 bases outside the gene matches. The CDR3 consists of 15 residues. Germline values: CDR1 LNHDA, CDR2 SQIVND (reference sequence). Libraries were prepared by immunoSEQ multiplex PCR; TCRdb keeps only in-frame clonotypes and omits some of them. The sample lists some 8,000 clones, around 68% occurring once. Tissue from the graft was processed to free its intraepithelial and lamina propria lymphocytes. V usage is TRBV19 and J usage is TRBJ2-1, with 8 bases fitting TRBD2. This clonotype originated in a human patient who received an intestinal transplant, so some T cells may come from the graft donor. This specimen consisted of ileum tissue, obtained approximately 450 days after transplant. The CDR3, as DNA: TGTGCCAGTACCCCTCGGGGGGGTCCCTACAATGAGCAGTTCTTC. Amino acid sequence: CASTPRGGPYNEQFF.